The next 30 T cell receptor beta chains were all read from a single sample in a study of shared clonotypes between healthy human individuals (dated by TCRdb to about 2020). The receptor library was made with the immunoSEQ multiplex PCR assay. The immuneACCESS repertoire file appears here via TCRdb, limited to in-frame rearrangements. These files lack a portion of the clones; in checked studies, under half of the deficit traces to unresolved V genes, and the cause of the others is not known. For this sample there are around 480,000 clones; over 75% appear just once. The leading ten clones occupy around 13% of the sample. Sequenced input: PBMCs. These receptor sequences come from a woman aged 40-49 years in good health. Some clones in this sample may be carry-over from other donors' samples.

This chain joins TRBV5-1 and TRBJ1-1; TRBD1 aligns across 9 bases. From germline, CDR1 is SGHRS and CDR2 YFSETQ. The CDR3 is made up of 15 amino acids. J lost 1 base, V lost 4 bases, and 5 bases had no gene match. This CDR3 reads CASSHPGQGNTEAFF. CDR3 nucleotide sequence: TGCGCCAGCAGCCATCCGGGACAGGGGAACACTGAAGCTTTCTTT.

Only a few counts were recorded for this clone. The rearrangement uses TRBV5-1 and TRBJ1-4; D not certain. This CDR3 spans 13 amino acids. Trimming took 0 bases from V and 7 from J, leaving 7 bases between them. CDR1 SGHRS and CDR2 YFSETQ come from the germline V gene. The CDR3: CASSLEGSEKLFF. The CDR3 nucleotides are TGCGCCAGCAGCTTGGAGGGTTCTGAAAAACTGTTTTTT.

In regard to this clone: An end of the junction differs from the germline gene, which may be a read error. This sequence joins TRBV6-1 and TRBJ1-2; the match to TRBD1 covers 8 bases. This CDR3 has 13 residues. In germline, CDR1 is MNHNS, CDR2 SASEGT. CDR3 bases: TGTGCCGGCAGTCGGGGACAGGTCTATGGCTACACCTTC. It yields the protein CAGSRGQVYGYTF.

This chain links TRBV28 with TRBJ1-6; D is undetermined. The CDR3 length is 11 residues. The germline gives CDR1 MDHEN, CDR2 SYDVKM. Trimming left V 5 bases short and J 10 bases short, with 6 bases between. Here the CDR3 DNA reads TGTGCCAGCAGTGGGCAGTCACCCCTCCACTTT. It yields the protein CASSGQSPLHF.

A few counts support this clone. V is TRBV5-1 and J is TRBJ1-1, with 9 nucleotides matching TRBD1. The V gene end was trimmed by 0 bases and the J gene end by 11 bases; junction bases not matched to a gene: 5. CDR1 is SGHRS and CDR2 is YFSETQ in the germline V gene. This CDR3 is 13 amino acids long. The CDR3 spells CASSLDTGGLAFF. CDR3 in DNA: TGCGCCAGCAGCTTGGATACAGGGGGCTTGGCTTTCTTT.

For this clone: A much larger clone is a single base away; this may be a read error. The chain employs TRBV5-1 and TRBJ2-1; either TRBD1 or TRBD2 may fit D (5 bases each). Germline CDR1 SGHRS, CDR2 YFSETQ. The CDR3 is 14 residues long. V was trimmed by 4 bases and J by 4 bases, leaving 12 bases between them. In nucleotides, the CDR3 is TGCGCCAGCAGCCACGGGACGACTTACAATGAGCAGTTCTTC. It is translated as CASSHGTTYNEQFF.

The chain recombines TRBV7-9 with TRBJ2-5, with 9 bases matching TRBD2. Per germline, CDR1 SEHNR and CDR2 FQNEAQ (reference sequence). With 1 base clipped from V and 5 bases from J, the junction kept 8 bases outside the gene matches. The CDR3 contains 16 residues. DNA of the CDR3: TGTGCCAGCAGCTTAGGGGCGGGAGGGCCTGGGGAGACCCAGTACTTC. Translating it yields CASSLGAGGPGETQYF.

The V gene is TRBV29-1, the J gene TRBJ2-5; 13 bases align to TRBD2. The CDR3 sequence is 16 residues long. With 7 bases clipped from V and 5 bases from J, the junction kept 13 bases outside the gene matches. Germline V gene data show CDR1 as SQVTM and CDR2 as ANQGSEA. The CDR3 sequence is CSALGTLGLAGETQYF. Here the CDR3 DNA reads TGCAGCGCCCTCGGGACACTGGGACTAGCGGGGGAGACCCAGTACTTC.

The CDR3 nucleotides are TGTGCCAGCAGCCCAAGGGGGGGGGAAACCTACGAGCAGTACTTC. Amino acid sequence: CASSPRGGETYEQYF. The V and J genes are TRBV7-8 and TRBJ2-7; D may be TRBD2 (7 bases). This CDR3 is built from 15 residues. The V end was cut by 5 bases, the J end by 2 bases, with 16 bases between. CDR1 is SGHVS, CDR2 FQNEAQ, per germline.

V gene TRBV20-1 combines with J gene TRBJ2-1; D unclear. The CDR3 runs to 11 residues. CDR1 and CDR2 (germline): DFQATT, SNEGSKA (reference sequence). Trimming left V 7 bases short and J 8 bases short, with 12 bases between. CDR3 in amino acids: CSVPFGDEQFF. CDR3 DNA sequence: TGCAGTGTCCCGTTTGGTGATGAGCAGTTCTTC.

In this sample, this clone turned up a few times. The chain couples TRBV5-4 to TRBJ2-2; D might be TRBD1 or TRBD2, each matching 5 bases. The CDR3 spans 16 residues. V gave up 2 bases and J gave up 1 base, with 12 bases separating them. The germline V gene encodes CDR1 SGHNT and CDR2 YYREEE (reference sequence). CDR3 nucleotide sequence: TGTGCCAGCAGCTTCGATCCGGGGCAGAACACCGGGGAGCTGTTTTTT. This translates into CASSFDPGQNTGELFF.

The rearrangement links TRBV28 to TRBJ2-7; D not resolved. There are 15 residues in the CDR3. CDR1 and CDR2 from the germline V gene are MDHEN and SYDVKM. The V gene lost 6 bases and the J gene lost 0 bases, with 15 bases spanning the gap. CDR3 region: CASSPQVGVSYEQYF. CDR3 coding DNA: TGTGCCAGCAGCCCTCAGGTTGGGGTCTCCTACGAGCAGTACTTC.

The V gene is TRBV28, the J gene TRBJ2-5; either TRBD1 or TRBD2 may fit D (5 bases each). The better agreement between TRBJ2-7 and the DNA end casts doubt on the J call. The CDR3 is 15 residues long. Per germline, CDR1 MDHEN and CDR2 SYDVKM. The CDR3 loop is CASTLAGTATYEQYF. The CDR3 region has the DNA TGTGCCAGCACTCTTGCCGGGACCGCGACCTACGAGCAGTACTTC.

The J gene is TRBJ2-5, the V gene TRBV28; the D is unclear. The CDR3 sequence is 14 residues long. Trimming took off 1 base at V and 1 base at J, with 7 bases between the two ends. The germline CDR1 and CDR2 sequences are MDHEN and SYDVKM. The CDR3 loop is CASSLFGIQETQYF. The CDR3, as DNA: TGTGCCAGCAGTTTATTTGGTATCCAAGAGACCCAGTACTTC.

This chain joins TRBV9 and TRBJ2-7, with TRBD1 identical over 10 bases. CDR1 SGDLS and CDR2 YYNGEE come from the germline V gene. The CDR3 spans 16 residues. V was pared by 4 bases and J by 7 bases, with 14 bases of the junction left unmatched. CDR3 sequence: CASSQESGQGFMEQYF. For the CDR3, the DNA is TGTGCCAGCAGCCAAGAATCGGGACAGGGGTTCATGGAGCAGTACTTC.

In its sample, this clone was seen a few times. The rearrangement joins TRBV28 to TRBJ2-3; 7 bases map to TRBD1. V trimming: 6 bases; J trimming: 1 base; junction bases outside the gene matches: 4. Per the germline V gene, CDR1 is MDHEN and CDR2 is SYDVKM. The CDR3 contains 14 residues. CDR3 loop: CASRKTGRTDTQYF. Here the CDR3 DNA reads TGTGCCAGCAGGAAGACAGGGCGCACAGATACGCAGTATTTT.

CDR3 loop: CASSAPGSTNEKLFF. CDR3 nucleotides: TGTGCCAGCAGCGCACCCGGATCAACTAATGAAAAACTGTTTTTT. This chain connects TRBV11-2 to TRBJ1-4; D remains ambiguous. The CDR3 is 15 amino acids. V shed 5 bases and J shed 0 bases, with 10 bases lying between them. In germline, CDR1 is SGHAT, CDR2 FQNNGV.

The CDR3 region has the DNA TGTGCCAGCAGCTTTGCTGGGGCCAACGTCCTGACTTTC. This codes for CASSFAGANVLTF. The V gene is TRBV5-4, the J gene TRBJ2-6, with unresolved D. CDR1 and CDR2 from the germline V gene are SGHNT and YYREEE (reference sequence). The V gene lost 2 bases and the J gene lost 2 bases, with 2 bases spanning the gap. There are 13 residues in the CDR3. Using reference TRBV5-4 and TRBJ2-6 for the parts outside the CDR3, the full variable domain is ETGVTQSPTHLIKTRGQQVTLRCSSQSGHNTVSWYQQALGQGPQFIFQYYREEENGRGNFPPRFSGLQFPNYSSELNVNALELDDSALYLCASSFAGANVLTFGAGSRLTVL.

This sequence joins TRBV30 and TRBJ2-5; D is undetermined. Germline V lookup: CDR1 GTSNPN, CDR2 SVGIG (reference sequence). The CDR3 has 15 amino acids. V was shortened by 0 bases and J by 4 bases, with 15 bases between the two germline ends. CDR3: CAWSVELGMSETQYF. CDR3 nucleotides: TGTGCCTGGAGTGTAGAGCTAGGGATGTCAGAGACCCAGTACTTC.

CDR3 sequence (DNA): TGTGCCAGCAGCTTAGGGACCCACTCTGGGGCCAACGTCCTGACTTTC. Translating gives CASSLGTHSGANVLTF. The chain recombines TRBV5-5 with TRBJ2-6; either TRBD1 or TRBD2 may supply D (5 bases each). Trimming shortened V by 2 bases and J by 0 bases, and 9 bases separated the two germline ends. The CDR3 extends over 16 amino acids. Germline V gene lookup returns CDR1 SGHKS and CDR2 YYEKEE (reference sequence).

V gene TRBV6-4 combines with J gene TRBJ2-1; 10 bases are a match to TRBD2. The V and J ends lost 2 bases and 4 bases, in that order; junction bases with no gene match: 5. CDR3 length equals 16 residues. CDR1 and CDR2 (germline): MRHNA, SNTAGT. Here the CDR3 DNA reads TGTGCCAGCAGTGACGAAGCGGGAGGGTTTTACAATGAGCAGTTCTTC. Encoded protein: CASSDEAGGFYNEQFF.

This chain connects TRBV29-1 to TRBJ2-5, with D tentatively TRBD2 (5 bases). The J call may be in error: the DNA end matches TRBJ2-7 better. Germline V lookup: CDR1 SQVTM, CDR2 ANQGSEA. The CDR3 spans 12 residues. The CDR3 DNA is TGCAGCGTTGAGGGAGAGTCCTACGAGCAGTACTTC. It translates to CSVEGESYEQYF.

The genes are TRBV5-1 and TRBJ2-1; 15 nucleotides line up with TRBD2. This CDR3 spans 16 amino acids. The germline CDR1 and CDR2 sequences are SGHRS and YFSETQ. Unmatched junction bases numbered 9, after V lost 4 bases and J lost 10 bases. The CDR3 region is CASSPGLAGGSGEQFF. CDR3 nucleotide sequence: TGCGCCAGCAGCCCCGGACTAGCGGGGGGGTCGGGGGAGCAGTTCTTC.

The chain recombines TRBV5-1 with TRBJ1-2; D gene uncertain. CDR3 length equals 12 residues. The germline CDR1 and CDR2 sequences are SGHRS and YFSETQ. The V gene lost 1 base and the J gene lost 3 bases, with 4 bases spanning the gap. CDR3 sequence (DNA): TGCGCCAGCAGCTTGAGGGACTATGGCTACACCTTC. Translation: CASSLRDYGYTF. The variable domain in full, completed from reference TRBV5-1 and TRBJ1-2, reads KAGVTQTPRYLIKTRGQQVTLSCSPISGHRSVSWYQQTPGQGLQFLFEYFSETQRNKGNFPGRFSGRQFSNSRSEMNVSTLELGDSALYLCASSLRDYGYTFGSGTRLTVV.

The rearrangement joins TRBV11-2 to TRBJ2-2; 11 bases match TRBD1. CDR3 length: 17 amino acids. Germline CDR1 reads SGHAT; CDR2 reads FQNNGV. V was clipped by 4 bases and J by 3 bases; unmatched bases: 7. CDR3 coding DNA: TGTGCCAGCAGCTACGGACAGGGGGCGCATGACACCGGGGAGCTGTTTTTT. This gives the protein CASSYGQGAHDTGELFF.

V is TRBV5-6 and J is TRBJ1-1; D gene uncertain. CDR1 SGHDT and CDR2 YYEEEE come from the germline V gene. The length of the CDR3 is 15 residues. V dropped 0 bases and J dropped 2 bases, with 11 bases sitting between them. CDR3 nucleotides: TGTGCCAGCAGCTTGGGGCCGCGGGTAAACACTGAAGCTTTCTTT. This codes for CASSLGPRVNTEAFF.

V usage is TRBV9 and J usage is TRBJ1-4; D call uncertain. V was shortened by 3 bases and J by 5 bases, with 17 bases between the two germline ends. The CDR3 has 16 residues. Germline V gene sequence: CDR1 SGDLS, CDR2 YYNGEE. The DNA for the CDR3 is TGTGCCAGCAGCGCCGACTGGGGAAAAACGAATGAAAAACTGTTTTTT. This translates into CASSADWGKTNEKLFF. Full variable domain (remainder filled in from reference TRBV9 and TRBJ1-4): DSGVTQTPKHLITATGQRVTLRCSPRSGDLSVYWYQQSLDQGLQFLIQYYNGEERAKGNILERFSAQQFPDLHSELNLSSLELGDSALYFCASSADWGKTNEKLFFGSGTQLSVL.

This clone was seen just once. The V gene is TRBV7-3, the J gene TRBJ2-3, with 7 bases lining up with TRBD2. Germline-derived CDR1 and CDR2 are SGHTA and FQGTGA. The CDR3 contains 16 residues. The junction had 5 bases not matched to a gene; V was cut back by 1 base and J by 1 base. The CDR3 sequence: CASSLIAGVGTDTQYF. In DNA form, the CDR3 reads TGTGCCAGCAGCTTAATCGCGGGAGTGGGCACAGATACGCAGTATTTT.

This rearrangement joins TRBV18 to TRBJ2-7; TRBD1 agrees at 10 bases. This CDR3 comprises 15 residues. The J segment lost 4 bases and the V segment lost 7 bases, leaving 10 bases of the junction unmatched. CDR1 is KGHSH and CDR2 is LQKENI in the germline V gene. Here the CDR3 reads CASWAGQGKGYEQYF. Here the CDR3 DNA reads TGTGCCAGCTGGGCGGGACAGGGGAAAGGTTACGAGCAGTACTTC.

The chain is built from TRBV10-2 and TRBJ2-2, with 9 nucleotides matching TRBD2. Germline lookup yields CDR1 WSHSY and CDR2 SAAADI. V trimming: 8 bases; J trimming: 6 bases; junction bases outside the gene matches: 13. The CDR3 spans 16 residues. CDR3 nucleotide sequence: TGCGCCAGCGGCCTAGCGGGGCCGGGGGGCGCCGGGGAGCTGTTTTTT. This codes for CASGLAGPGGAGELFF.